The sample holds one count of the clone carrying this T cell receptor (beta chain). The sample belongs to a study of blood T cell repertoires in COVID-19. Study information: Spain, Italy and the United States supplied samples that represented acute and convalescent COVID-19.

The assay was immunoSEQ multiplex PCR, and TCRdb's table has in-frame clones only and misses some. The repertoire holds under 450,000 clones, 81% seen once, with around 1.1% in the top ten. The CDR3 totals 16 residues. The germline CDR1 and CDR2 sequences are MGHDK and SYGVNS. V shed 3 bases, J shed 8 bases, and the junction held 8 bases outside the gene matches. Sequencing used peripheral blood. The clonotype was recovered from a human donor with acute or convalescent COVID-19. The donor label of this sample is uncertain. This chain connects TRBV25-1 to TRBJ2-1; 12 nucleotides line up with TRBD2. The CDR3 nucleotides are TGTGCCAGCAGTGAGTCCGGGACTAGCGGGTTTTATGAGCAGTTCTTC. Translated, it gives CASSESGTSGFYEQFF.